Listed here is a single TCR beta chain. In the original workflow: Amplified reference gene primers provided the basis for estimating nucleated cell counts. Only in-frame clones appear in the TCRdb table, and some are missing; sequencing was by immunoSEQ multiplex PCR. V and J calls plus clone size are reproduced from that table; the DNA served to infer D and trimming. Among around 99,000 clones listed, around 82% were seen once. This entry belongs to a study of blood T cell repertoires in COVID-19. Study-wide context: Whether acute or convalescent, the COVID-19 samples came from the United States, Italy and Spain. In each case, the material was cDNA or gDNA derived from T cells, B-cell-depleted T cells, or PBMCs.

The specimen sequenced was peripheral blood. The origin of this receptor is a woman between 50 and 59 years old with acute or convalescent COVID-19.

This CDR3 is CASSLGQTGSPLHF. DNA of the CDR3: TGTGCCAGCAGCTTGGGACAGACTGGCTCACCCCTCCACTTT. The chain has TRBV7-8 and TRBJ1-6; 7 nucleotides match TRBD1. CDR1 and CDR2 (germline): SGHVS, FQNEAQ. This CDR3 spans 14 amino acids. Trimming removed 3 bases from V and 10 bases from J; junction bases left unmatched: 6.